The 17 T cell receptor beta chains in this list originate from one sample, sequenced in a study of blood T cell repertoires in COVID-19. TCRdb's copy holds only in-frame clones and misses some; the assay was immunoSEQ multiplex PCR. Of some 150,000 clones in the sample, roughly 80% were seen once. Sequencing input: peripheral blood. The source of these receptors is a man between 50 and 59 years old with active or convalescent COVID-19.

This chain joins TRBV6-5 and TRBJ1-2; 7 bases map to TRBD1. The CDR3 has 14 residues. Germline V gives CDR1 MNHEY, CDR2 SVGAGI. V shed 7 bases, J shed 4 bases, and the junction held 9 bases outside the gene matches. In DNA, the CDR3 is TGTGCCAGCAAGAAGACAGGGAAGCTCTATGGCTACACCTTC. Amino acid sequence: CASKKTGKLYGYTF.

DNA of the CDR3: TGTGCCAGCAGTTCCGTGAGGCCCTCTGGAAACACCATATATTTT. It translates to CASSSVRPSGNTIYF. The chain has TRBV28 and TRBJ1-3, with D unclear. The V end lost 4 bases, the J end lost 0 bases, and 10 bases lay between the germline ends. The germline V gene has CDR1 MDHEN and CDR2 SYDVKM. CDR3 length equals 15 residues.

V usage is TRBV19 and J usage is TRBJ2-5; possible D gene TRBD1, 6 bases. V lost 2 bases and J lost 6, with 10 bases in between. Germline V lookup: CDR1 LNHDA, CDR2 SQIVND (reference sequence). The CDR3 extends over 13 amino acids. The CDR3 sequence is CASSIQGSKTQYF. In DNA, the CDR3 is TGTGCCAGTAGTATACAGGGGAGCAAGACCCAGTACTTC.

V usage is TRBV7-6 and J usage is TRBJ2-1; a weak D match, TRBD1 (6 bases). V lost 1 base, J lost 7 bases, and 17 bases lay in between. This CDR3 region has 16 residues. Per germline, CDR1 SGHVS and CDR2 FNYEAQ. The DNA of the CDR3 is TGTGCCAGCAGCTTAGTCTTGGCAGGGGTTGGGAATGAGCAGTTCTTC. As protein: CASSLVLAGVGNEQFF.

As concerns this clone: Germline is not matched at one junction end, which may reflect a read error. Other DNA sequences in this specimen translate into the identical CDR3. The chain couples TRBV18 to TRBJ2-7; the match to TRBD1 covers 7 bases. This CDR3 has 14 amino acids. Germline lookup yields CDR1 KGHSH and CDR2 LQKENI. The CDR3 DNA follows: TGTGCCAGCTCACCCCCGGGACAGTACTACGAGCAGTATTTC. Translated: CASSPPGQYYEQYF. Based on the CDR3 plus reference TRBV18 and TRBJ2-7, the full variable domain is NAGVMQNPRHLVRRRGQEARLRCSPMKGHSHVYWYRQLPEEGLKFMVYLQKENIIDESGMPKERFSAEFPKEGPSILRIQQVVRGDSAAYFCASSPPGQYYEQYFGPGTRLTVT.

This chain uses TRBV11-1 with TRBJ2-7, with 7 bases that match TRBD1. V lost 2 bases, J lost 4 bases, and 5 bases stayed unmatched. Germline V lookup: CDR1 SGHAT, CDR2 FQDESV (reference sequence). CDR3 length equals 14 residues. CDR3 protein: CASSLTDRLYEQYF. In DNA form, the CDR3 reads TGTGCCAGCAGCTTAACGGACAGGCTGTACGAGCAGTACTTC.

The rearrangement uses TRBV30 and TRBJ1-5; D is undetermined. V lost 0 bases, J lost 7 bases, and 4 bases lay in between. Per the germline V gene, CDR1 is GTSNPN and CDR2 is SVGIG (reference sequence). The CDR3 has 11 residues. The CDR3 DNA follows: TGTGCCTGGAGTGTGGGCCAGCCCCAGCATTTT. Translation: CAWSVGQPQHF.

The chain employs TRBV2 and TRBJ2-3; 8 bases match TRBD2. Germline CDR1 reads SNHLY; CDR2 reads FYNNEI. Trimming took 9 bases from V and 1 from J; bases not matched to a gene: 9. CDR3 length: 15 residues. The CDR3 sequence: CASRRSGSRTDTQYF. CDR3 coding DNA: TGTGCCAGTAGAAGGAGCGGGAGCCGCACAGATACGCAGTATTTT.

This chain links TRBV19 with TRBJ2-7; 8 nucleotides align to TRBD1. The CDR3 loop spans 14 amino acids. Germline V gives CDR1 LNHDA, CDR2 SQIVND (reference sequence). The V and J ends lost 6 bases and 3 bases, in that order; junction bases with no gene match: 7. CDR3 sequence (DNA): TGTGCCAGTAGAACCAGGGGGCCTTTCTACGAGCAGTACTTC. This translates into CASRTRGPFYEQYF.

This chain connects TRBV7-6 to TRBJ1-2, with D unresolved. The CDR3 loop spans 13 amino acids. Germline CDR1 and CDR2: SGHVS and FNYEAQ. V lost 1 base, J lost 3 bases, and 6 bases lay in between. The CDR3 region is CASSLVGDYGYTF. CDR3 sequence (DNA): TGTGCCAGCAGCTTAGTCGGGGACTATGGCTACACCTTC.

This chain links TRBV15 with TRBJ2-1; D gene ambiguous. This CDR3 comprises 14 residues. Per germline, CDR1 LNHNV and CDR2 YYDKDF (reference sequence). V was pared by 3 bases and J by 5 bases, with 11 bases between. CDR3 residues: CATSSGSFNNEQFF. The CDR3 DNA follows: TGTGCCACCAGCAGCGGTTCTTTCAACAATGAGCAGTTCTTC. Combining the CDR3 with reference TRBV15 and TRBJ2-1 gives the whole variable domain DAMVIQNPRYQVTQFGKPVTLSCSQTLNHNVMYWYQQKSSQAPKLLFHYYDKDFNNEADTPDNFQSRRPNTSFCFLDIRSPGLGDTAMYLCATSSGSFNNEQFFGPGTRLTVL.

The chain uses TRBV7-8 and TRBJ1-4; D remains unclear. The germline V gene has CDR1 SGHVS and CDR2 FQNEAQ. This CDR3 has 14 amino acids. With 9 bases removed from V and 4 bases from J, the gap between germline ends came to 15 bases. CDR3 region: CASQNAPDNEKLFF. The DNA of the CDR3 is TGTGCCAGTCAGAACGCACCCGATAATGAAAAACTGTTTTTT. The full variable domain, completed using reference TRBV7-8 and TRBJ1-4, is GAGVSQSPRYKVAKRGQDVALRCDPISGHVSLFWYQQALGQGPEFLTYFQNEAQLDKSGLPSDRFFAERPEGSVSTLKIQRTQQEDSAVYLCASQNAPDNEKLFFGSGTQLSVL.

V gene TRBV24-1 combines with J gene TRBJ2-1; 11 nucleotides agree with TRBD2. This CDR3 is 18 amino acids long. Germline trimming cut 1 base from V and 2 bases from J; bases unmatched to any gene: 6. The V gene's germline CDR1 is KGHDR and CDR2 SFDVKD. CDR3 in amino acids: CATSDLGTSGTAYNEQFF. CDR3 DNA sequence: TGTGCCACCAGTGATTTAGGGACTAGCGGTACAGCCTACAATGAGCAGTTCTTC.

The rearrangement joins TRBV5-1 to TRBJ1-6; 7 nucleotides line up with TRBD1. CDR1 is SGHRS, CDR2 YFSETQ, per germline. The CDR3 covers 16 residues. The V segment lost 5 bases and the J segment 5 bases; nucleotides outside the gene matches: 10. This CDR3 is CASRPGTGQNNSPLHF. CDR3 DNA sequence: TGCGCCAGCAGGCCAGGAACGGGACAGAATAATTCACCCCTCCACTTT.

This clone was detected a few times. This chain connects TRBV4-1 to TRBJ2-5; D perhaps matches TRBD2 (6 bases). Germline lookup yields CDR1 MGHRA and CDR2 YSYEKL. The CDR3 loop spans 16 amino acids. Trimming shortened V by 1 base and J by 3 bases, and 15 bases separated the two germline ends. The CDR3 sequence: CASSQVVGGWEETQYF. In DNA, the CDR3 is TGCGCCAGCAGCCAAGTGGTCGGAGGGTGGGAAGAGACCCAGTACTTC.

The genes are TRBV11-2 and TRBJ2-5, with D possibly matching TRBD1 (6 bases). Between the trimmed V and J ends, which lost 4 bases and 7 bases, there was a span of 13 bases. This CDR3 spans 13 amino acids. Per germline, CDR1 SGHAT and CDR2 FQNNGV. CDR3 protein: CASSWTDGRTQYF. CDR3 DNA: TGTGCCAGCAGCTGGACAGACGGGCGGACCCAGTACTTC.

The chain carries TRBV29-1 and TRBJ1-1; no clear D gene. CDR3 length: 13 amino acids. Trimming shortened V by 4 bases and J by 2 bases, and 11 bases separated the two germline ends. Germline CDR1 SQVTM, CDR2 ANQGSEA. The CDR3 region has the DNA TGCAGCGTTGGGGCCGCAGTTAACACTGAAGCTTTCTTT. This sequence encodes CSVGAAVNTEAFF.